What follows are 31 T cell receptor beta chains derived from one specimen sequenced in a study of OX40 agonist ivuxolimab in advanced cancers. Repertoires were generated with immunoSEQ multiplex PCR, while TCRdb's copy carries only in-frame clones and drops some. This sample has tens of thousands of clones; roughly 85% occur once, and the top ten carry approximately 0.32%. The sample consisted of CD4+ or CD8+ T cells sorted from blood, taken in a trial of the OX40 agonist ivuxolimab. The receptor set was obtained from an adult with an advanced solid tumor such as melanoma, head and neck, liver or kidney cancer.

This chain uses TRBV12-2 with TRBJ2-3; the table's D call TRBD1 went unverified against the DNA. TRBV12-2 is an annotated pseudogene. The CDR3 runs to 17 residues. The DNA for the CDR3 is TGTGCAAGTCGCTTAGCCACCCAGGCAGGGCGCACAGATACGCAGTATTTT. Its protein product is CASRLATQAGRTDTQYF.

This chain joins TRBV5-1 and TRBJ1-5; perhaps TRBD1 as D (5 bases). V was shortened by 5 bases and J by 1 base, with 10 bases between the two germline ends. Germline V gives CDR1 SGHRS, CDR2 YFSETQ. The CDR3 is 14 residues long. The CDR3 here is CASREGTSNQPQHF. CDR3 bases: TGCGCCAGCAGGGAGGGGACGAGCAATCAGCCCCAGCATTTT.

This rearrangement joins TRBV6-5 to TRBJ2-7; D not resolved. The CDR3 extends over 13 amino acids. Between the trimmed V and J ends, which lost 6 bases and 6 bases, there was a span of 15 bases. Per germline, CDR1 MNHEY and CDR2 SVGAGI. The CDR3 DNA is TGTGCCAGCAGAGAAAATGACAAGCGCGAGCAGTACTTC. Translation gives CASRENDKREQYF.

The V and J genes are TRBV19 and TRBJ1-4, with D maybe TRBD1 (6 bases). Per the germline V gene, CDR1 is LNHDA and CDR2 is SQIVND (reference sequence). The CDR3 spans 14 residues. Trimming left V 7 bases short and J 5 bases short, with 14 bases between. CDR3 protein: CASMRAGENEKLFF. The CDR3 DNA sequence: TGTGCCAGTATGAGGGCAGGGGAGAATGAAAAACTGTTTTTT.

This chain uses TRBV28 with TRBJ2-5, with TRBD2 matching 7 bases. With 1 base clipped from V and 1 base from J, the junction kept 12 bases outside the gene matches. The length of the CDR3 is 18 residues. CDR1 and CDR2 from the germline V gene are MDHEN and SYDVKM. The CDR3 DNA sequence: TGTGCCAGCAGTTTATCGCGCAGGCCTAGCGGTCTCCAAGAGACCCAGTACTTC. Translation: CASSLSRRPSGLQETQYF.

This chain connects TRBV14 to TRBJ1-2; D unresolved. The V gene lost 1 base and the J gene lost 5 bases, with 14 bases spanning the gap. The CDR3 is 15 amino acids. CDR1 SGHDN and CDR2 FVKESK come from the germline V gene. CDR3 sequence (DNA): TGTGCCAGCAGCCAAGTAGCAGGCTCTTATTATGGCTACACCTTC. Protein sequence: CASSQVAGSYYGYTF.

The chain employs TRBV7-2 and TRBJ1-4; TRBD1 agrees at 9 bases. V shed 3 bases, J shed 6 bases, and the junction held 2 bases outside the gene matches. The CDR3 consists of 14 residues. The germline V gene encodes CDR1 SGHTA and CDR2 FQGNSA. This chain's CDR3 is CASSLGQGYEKLFF. In DNA, the CDR3 is TGTGCCAGCAGCTTGGGACAGGGATATGAAAAACTGTTTTTT.

There are a few counts of this clone. The chain links TRBV19 to TRBJ1-6, with D unresolved. Trimming pared 6 bases from V and 14 bases from J, leaving 11 bases between. CDR1 is LNHDA, CDR2 SQIVND, per germline (reference sequence). CDR3 length equals 11 residues. The CDR3 spells CASSAPGTLHF. Here the CDR3 DNA reads TGTGCCAGTAGCGCCCCCGGCACCCTCCACTTT.

This chain connects TRBV4-1 to TRBJ1-6; no clear D gene. CDR3 size: 19 residues. Trimming left V 0 bases short and J 3 bases short, with 18 bases between. From germline, CDR1 is MGHRA and CDR2 YSYEKL. The CDR3 bases are TGCGCCAGCAGCCAAGATCCATTCCCGGCGGCTAACTATAATTCACCCCTCCACTTT. Translated: CASSQDPFPAANYNSPLHF.

V usage is TRBV11-2 and J usage is TRBJ2-2, with 7 nucleotides matching TRBD2. The CDR3 totals 15 residues. CDR1 and CDR2 from the germline V gene are SGHAT and FQNNGV. V shed 2 bases and J 0 bases; nucleotides not matched to a gene: 0. For the CDR3, the DNA is TGTGCCAGCAGCTTACGGGGGGCGAACACCGGGGAGCTGTTTTTT. Translated: CASSLRGANTGELFF. Looking up the rest from reference TRBV11-2 and TRBJ2-2 gives the full variable domain: EAGVAQSPRYKIIEKRQSVAFWCNPISGHATLYWYQQILGQGPKLLIQFQNNGVVDDSQLPKDRFSAERLKGVDSTLKIQPAKLEDSAVYLCASSLRGANTGELFFGEGSRLTVL.

This sequence joins TRBV6-1 and TRBJ1-5; tentatively, D is TRBD1 (5 bases). Germline V lookup: CDR1 MNHNS, CDR2 SASEGT. Trimming removed 3 bases from V and 6 bases from J, with 18 bases in between. The CDR3 runs 16 residues. The DNA for the CDR3 is TGTGCCAGCAGTGAGAAACAGCGGCAGGGAGGTCAGCCCCAGCATTTT. Residues: CASSEKQRQGGQPQHF.

The J gene is TRBJ1-1, the V gene TRBV2, with TRBD1 as a possible D gene (6 bases). The CDR3 extends over 17 amino acids. Germline V CDR1 and CDR2: SNHLY, FYNNEI. V lost 4 bases and J lost 0, with 18 bases in between. The DNA of the CDR3 is TGTGCCAGCAGTGGGTCCCGGACAGCTAACATGAACACTGAAGCTTTCTTT. It codes for CASSGSRTANMNTEAFF.

This chain joins TRBV4-1 and TRBJ2-5; maybe TRBD2 (5 bases). This CDR3 spans 14 amino acids. Between the trimmed V and J ends, which lost 1 base and 4 bases, there was a span of 10 bases. Germline assignment: CDR1 MGHRA and CDR2 YSYEKL. CDR3 in amino acids: CASSQVSGSETQYF. As DNA, the CDR3 is TGCGCCAGCAGCCAAGTCTCGGGGTCAGAGACCCAGTACTTC.

V gene TRBV7-9 combines with J gene TRBJ2-1, with TRBD2 matching 11 bases. The CDR3 extends over 15 amino acids. J lost 5 bases, V lost 5 bases, and 5 bases had no gene match. Germline CDR1 reads SEHNR; CDR2 reads FQNEAQ (reference sequence). CDR3 sequence reads: CASSPRLAGNNEQFF. CDR3 nucleotide sequence: TGTGCCAGCAGCCCTAGACTAGCGGGAAACAATGAGCAGTTCTTC.

The chain carries TRBV19 and TRBJ2-7, with TRBD1 matching over 9 bases. With V trimmed by 5 bases and J by 0 bases, 11 bases remained unmatched. Looked up from germline, CDR1 is LNHDA and CDR2 is SQIVND (reference sequence). This CDR3 region has 17 residues. The CDR3 nucleotides are TGTGCCAGTAGTCCGGGAACGGGACAGGGTCTCTCCTACGAGCAGTACTTC. This encodes CASSPGTGQGLSYEQYF.

This sequence joins TRBV5-1 and TRBJ1-2; D gene ambiguous. With 4 bases removed from V and 3 bases from J, the gap between germline ends came to 19 bases. Germline lookup yields CDR1 SGHRS and CDR2 YFSETQ. This CDR3 has 16 amino acids. The chain's CDR3 is CASSAPGERSDYGYTF. For the CDR3, the DNA is TGCGCCAGCAGCGCCCCCGGCGAACGGTCGGACTATGGCTACACCTTC.

V gene TRBV27 combines with J gene TRBJ1-2, with TRBD1 matching over 9 bases. V dropped 5 bases and J dropped 0; count of bases not matched to a gene: 4. The CDR3 loop spans 15 amino acids. CDR1 and CDR2 (germline): MNHEY, SMNVEV (reference sequence). CDR3 DNA sequence: TGTGCCAGCAGTCTGGACAGGGGAGCTAACTATGGCTACACCTTC. This sequence encodes CASSLDRGANYGYTF.

V usage is TRBV5-6 and J usage is TRBJ1-6; D ambiguous. In germline, CDR1 is SGHDT, CDR2 YYEEEE. V was clipped by 0 bases and J by 9 bases, with 13 bases between them. The CDR3 totals 15 residues. The CDR3 here is CASSLVRESSSPLHF. CDR3 in DNA: TGTGCCAGCAGCTTGGTAAGAGAGTCAAGTTCACCCCTCCACTTT.

For this clone: At one of its ends the junction is not consistent with the germline gene, which may arise from a read error. This chain uses TRBV19 with TRBJ2-7; D might be TRBD1 (5 bases). The germline CDR1 and CDR2 sequences are LNHDA and SQIVND (reference sequence). The CDR3 extends over 11 amino acids. CDR3 coding DNA: TGTGCCAGTAGTTCCTTCTCCGACCAGGGCTTC. The encoded protein is CASSSFSDQGF.

The chain joins TRBV28 to TRBJ1-5, with D hard to call. Trimming cost V 5 bases and J 0 bases, with 8 bases left between them. Germline assignment: CDR1 MDHEN and CDR2 SYDVKM. CDR3 length: 14 amino acids. The CDR3: CASSLTYSNQPQHF. The CDR3 DNA reads TGTGCCAGCAGTCTGACGTATAGCAATCAGCCCCAGCATTTT. The variable domain in full, completed from reference TRBV28 and TRBJ1-5, reads DVKVTQSSRYLVKRTGEKVFLECVQDMDHENMFWYRQDPGLGLRLIYFSYDVKMKEKGDIPEGYSVSREKKERFSLILESASTNQTSMYLCASSLTYSNQPQHFGDGTRLSIL.

V gene TRBV27 combines with J gene TRBJ2-3, with 10 bases fitting TRBD2. CDR1 is MNHEY, CDR2 SMNVEV, per germline (reference sequence). V shed 4 bases and J 3 bases; nucleotides not matched to a gene: 10. This CDR3 comprises 17 residues. The DNA for the CDR3 is TGTGCCAGCAGTTCTGGTTGGAAACTAGCGGGGACAGATACGCAGTATTTT. Residues: CASSSGWKLAGTDTQYF.

The chain links TRBV27 to TRBJ1-4; 8 bases are shared with TRBD1. The V gene's germline CDR1 is MNHEY and CDR2 SMNVEV (reference sequence). Trimming took 6 bases from V and 6 from J; bases not matched to a gene: 9. The CDR3 is made up of 15 amino acids. CDR3 sequence reads: CASRGQGAGHEKLFF. CDR3 sequence (DNA): TGTGCCAGCAGGGGGCAGGGGGCTGGGCATGAAAAACTGTTTTTT.

The CDR3 is CASSTWTGKGEKLFF. In DNA form, the CDR3 reads TGTGCCAGTAGTACCTGGACAGGGAAGGGGGAAAAACTGTTTTTT. The chain is built from TRBV19 and TRBJ1-4; 8 bases are a match to TRBD1. The CDR3 has 15 amino acids. Germline CDR1 LNHDA, CDR2 SQIVND (reference sequence). V dropped 4 bases and J dropped 8; count of bases not matched to a gene: 9.

The V and J genes are TRBV18 and TRBJ2-7, with 7 nucleotides matching TRBD2. The CDR3 consists of 14 residues. The germline V gene has CDR1 KGHSH and CDR2 LQKENI. Losses at the gene ends were 5 bases for V and 2 bases for J; bases not matched to a gene: 6. The chain's CDR3 is CASSAGTTAYEQYF. As DNA, the CDR3 is TGTGCCAGCTCAGCCGGGACTACCGCCTACGAGCAGTACTTC.

The CDR3: CASSLSIWGGVYGYTF. The CDR3 DNA reads TGTGCCAGCAGTTTATCGATATGGGGGGGCGTCTATGGCTACACCTTC. The chain combines TRBV27 with TRBJ1-2, with D perhaps TRBD1 (6 bases). Germline lookup yields CDR1 MNHEY and CDR2 SMNVEV (reference sequence). V shed 0 bases and J shed 4 bases, with 15 bases lying between them. The CDR3 runs to 16 residues.

J is TRBJ2-7 and V is TRBV6-1, with TRBD2 matching 7 bases. V lost 5 bases to trimming and J lost 9 bases; unmatched junction nucleotides: 10. Germline CDR1 MNHNS, CDR2 SASEGT. CDR3 length equals 13 residues. The CDR3 here is CASSLESGVRQYF. The CDR3 nucleotides read TGTGCCAGCAGTCTGGAAAGCGGGGTAAGGCAGTACTTC.

The chain uses TRBV18 and TRBJ2-5; D is unclear. The V gene's germline CDR1 is KGHSH and CDR2 LQKENI. The V gene lost 0 bases and the J gene lost 5 bases, with 7 bases spanning the gap. This CDR3 contains 13 residues. This CDR3 reads CASSPPSAETQYF. The CDR3 DNA follows: TGTGCCAGCTCACCACCTTCCGCCGAGACCCAGTACTTC.

CDR3 sequence reads: CASSLSWTVTDTQYF. DNA of the CDR3: TGTGCCAGCAGTTTATCCTGGACAGTTACAGATACGCAGTATTTT. The chain joins TRBV28 to TRBJ2-3, with TRBD1 as a possible D gene (6 bases). The V gene's germline CDR1 is MDHEN and CDR2 SYDVKM. The V end was cut by 1 base, the J end by 3 bases, with 11 bases between. This CDR3 contains 15 residues. The whole variable domain, remainder taken from reference TRBV28 and TRBJ2-3, is DVKVTQSSRYLVKRTGEKVFLECVQDMDHENMFWYRQDPGLGLRLIYFSYDVKMKEKGDIPEGYSVSREKKERFSLILESASTNQTSMYLCASSLSWTVTDTQYFGPGTRLTVL.

The chain joins TRBV5-1 to TRBJ2-1; 10 nucleotides match TRBD1. Germline V gives CDR1 SGHRS, CDR2 YFSETQ. The V segment lost 2 bases and the J segment 0 bases; nucleotides outside the gene matches: 11. This CDR3 is built from 19 residues. CDR3 residues: CASSLPDRGSVSSYNEQFF. The DNA of the CDR3 is TGCGCCAGCAGCTTACCGGACAGGGGGTCGGTGAGCTCCTACAATGAGCAGTTCTTC.

The rearrangement links TRBV19 to TRBJ1-2; D ambiguous. The germline V and J ends were trimmed by 3 bases and 4 bases, with 18 bases remaining between them. Germline V gene data show CDR1 as LNHDA and CDR2 as SQIVND (reference sequence). The CDR3 has 16 amino acids. The CDR3 bases are TGTGCCAGTAGTATCCCCCCCGGGTCGGGTCCCTATGGCTACACCTTC. Translation gives CASSIPPGSGPYGYTF.

CDR3 residues: CASTSEQGGKGQPQHF. As DNA, the CDR3 is TGTGCCAGCACTAGCGAACAGGGGGGTAAGGGTCAGCCCCAGCATTTT. This chain joins TRBV19 and TRBJ1-5; TRBD1 agrees at 8 bases. CDR1 and CDR2 from the germline V gene are LNHDA and SQIVND (reference sequence). With 9 bases clipped from V and 6 bases from J, the junction kept 16 bases outside the gene matches. CDR3 size: 16 residues. Full variable domain (missing parts from reference TRBV19 and TRBJ1-5): DGGITQSPKYLFRKEGQNVTLSCEQNLNHDAMYWYRQDPGQGLRLIYYSQIVNDFQKGDIAEGYSVSREKKESFPLTVTSAQKNPTAFYLCASTSEQGGKGQPQHFGDGTRLSIL.